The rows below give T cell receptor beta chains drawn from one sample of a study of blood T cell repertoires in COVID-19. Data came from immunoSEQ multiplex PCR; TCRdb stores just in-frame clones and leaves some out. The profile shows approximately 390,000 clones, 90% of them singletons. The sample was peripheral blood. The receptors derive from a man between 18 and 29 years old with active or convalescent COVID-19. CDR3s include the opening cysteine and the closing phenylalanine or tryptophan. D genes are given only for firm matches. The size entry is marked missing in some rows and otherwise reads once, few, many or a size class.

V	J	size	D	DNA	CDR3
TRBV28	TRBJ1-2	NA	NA	TGTGCCAGCAGTTTAGAGGAAAACTATGGCTACACCTTC	CASSLEENYGYTF
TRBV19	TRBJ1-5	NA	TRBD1	TGTGCCAGCCGGGACAGTCTTTGGGCCCAGCATTTT	CASRDSLWAQHF
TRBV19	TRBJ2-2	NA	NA	TGTGCCAGTAAGAACAGGGACACCGGGGAGCTGTTTTTT	CASKNRDTGELFF
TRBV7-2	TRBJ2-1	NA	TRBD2	TGTGCCAGCTCCTACCCCCGGAGACTAGCGGGAAATGAGCAGTTCTTC	CASSYPRRLAGNEQFF
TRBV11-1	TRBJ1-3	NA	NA	TGTGCCAGCGGCGATGACAGCTCTGGAAACACCATATATTTT	CASGDDSSGNTIYF
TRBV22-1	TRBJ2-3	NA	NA	TGTCCTGGGAGCGCACCTAGGGGGGGGGCCGCAGGCACAGATACGCAGTATTTT	CPGSAPRGGAAGTDTQYF
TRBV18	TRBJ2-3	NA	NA	TGTGCCAGCTCACCAGACAGCCCCACAGATACGCAGTATTTT	CASSPDSPTDTQYF
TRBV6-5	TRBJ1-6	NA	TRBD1	TGTGCCAGCAGTTACGACTGGGACAGGGTAAATTCACCCCTCCACTTT	CASSYDWDRVNSPLHF
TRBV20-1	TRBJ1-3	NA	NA	TGCAGTGCTAGTGGCGGGGCCAACTCTGGAAACACCATATATTTT	CSASGGANSGNTIYF
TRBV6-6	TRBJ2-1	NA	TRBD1	TGTGCCCTTGGACAGGGACCCTGGCATGAGCAGTTCTTC	CALGQGPWHEQFF
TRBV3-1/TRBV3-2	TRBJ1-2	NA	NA	TGTGCCAGCAGCCATTTTAACAGGGCAGATGGCTACACCTTC	CASSHFNRADGYTF
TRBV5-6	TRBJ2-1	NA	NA	TGTGCCAGCAGCGTGAATCCGGGATACAGCGCGCAGTTCTTC	CASSVNPGYSAQFF
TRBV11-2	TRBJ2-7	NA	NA	TGTGCCAGCAGCTTAGTTCGAGGGGGCGAGCAGTACTTC	CASSLVRGGEQYF
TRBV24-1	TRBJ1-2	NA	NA	TGTGCCACCAGTGATTTCCCAGGGTACGGCTACACCTTC	CATSDFPGYGYTF
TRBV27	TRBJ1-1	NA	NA	TGTGCCAGCAGGGACAGTCTGAACACTGAAGCTTTCTTT	CASRDSLNTEAFF
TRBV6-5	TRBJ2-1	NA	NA	TGTGCCAGCAGCCAGGGGGGTGAGCAGTTCTTC	CASSQGGEQFF
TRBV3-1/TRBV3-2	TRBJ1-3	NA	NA	TGTGCCAGCAGCCAAGGAAGCGGATCTGGAAACACCATATATTTT	CASSQGSGSGNTIYF
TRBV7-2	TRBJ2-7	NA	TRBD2	TGTGCCAGCAGCTTAGAGCGGGACTGGTACGAGCAGTACTTC	CASSLERDWYEQYF
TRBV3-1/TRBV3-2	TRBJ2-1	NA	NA	TGTGCCAGCAGCCAAGCGACTGAGAGCTCCTACAATGAGCAGTTCTTC	CASSQATESSYNEQFF
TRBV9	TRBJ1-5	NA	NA	TGTGCCAGCAGCGTAGATGACAGTCAGCCCCAGCATTTT	CASSVDDSQPQHF
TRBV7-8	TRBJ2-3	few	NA	TGTGCCAGCAGCTTAGTGGTCAGCGATAGCACAGATACGCAGTATTTT	CASSLVVSDSTDTQYF
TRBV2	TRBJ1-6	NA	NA	TGTGCCAGCAGTGTCTCGGGGGGGGTTTCACCCCTCCACTTT	CASSVSGGVSPLHF
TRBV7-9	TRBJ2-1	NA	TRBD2	TGTGCCAGCAGCTGGGGACTAGCGGGTGGTTGGGCCAATGAGCAGTTCTTC	CASSWGLAGGWANEQFF
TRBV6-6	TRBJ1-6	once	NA	TGTGCCAGCAGACCACGGGAAATGGGTAATTCACCCCTCCACTTT	CASRPREMGNSPLHF
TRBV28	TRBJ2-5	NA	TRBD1	TGTGCCAGCAGTCAGATCGGGGGACAGGGGGGAACCCAGTACTTC	CASSQIGGQGGTQYF
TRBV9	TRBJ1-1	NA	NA	TGTGCCAGCAGCTCCCGACAGGTGGACACTGAAGCTTTCTTT	CASSSRQVDTEAFF
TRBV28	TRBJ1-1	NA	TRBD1	TGTGCCAGCACGACAGGGGGCTCGAACACTGAAGCTTTCTTT	CASTTGGSNTEAFF
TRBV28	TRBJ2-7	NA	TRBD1	TGTGCCAGCAGAATCGGGGACAGGGTAGCCTACGAGCAGTACTTC	CASRIGDRVAYEQYF
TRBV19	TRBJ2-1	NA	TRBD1	TGTGCCAGTAGTATAGATAAATCCGACAGGGAGATTAGCAATGAGCAGTTCTTC	CASSIDKSDREISNEQFF
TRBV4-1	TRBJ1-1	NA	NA	TGCGCCAGCAGCCAAGTACCCACACCGAACACTGAAGCTTTCTTT	CASSQVPTPNTEAFF
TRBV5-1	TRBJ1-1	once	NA	TGCGCCAGCAGCTTTACAGGGCGTAGAACTGTACCAACTGAAGCTTTCTTT	CASSFTGRRTVPTEAFF
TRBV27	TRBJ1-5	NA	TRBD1	TGTGCCAGCAGTTTAGGGACAGGGAACAATCAGCCCCAGCATTTT	CASSLGTGNNQPQHF
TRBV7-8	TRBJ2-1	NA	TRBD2	TGTGCCAGCAGCCGTGCGTCTAGCGGGGGGGCCCTAAGCTCCTACAATGAGCAGTTCTTC	CASSRASSGGALSSYNEQFF
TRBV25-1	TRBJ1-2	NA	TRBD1	TGTGCCAGCAGTGAAGTATTCGGGACAGGCTTGGGGACTTATGGCTACACCTTC	CASSEVFGTGLGTYGYTF
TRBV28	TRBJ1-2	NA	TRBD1	TGTGCCAGCACCATACCCCCGACAGGGCGGTATGGCTACACCTTC	CASTIPPTGRYGYTF
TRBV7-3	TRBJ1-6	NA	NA	TGTGCCAGCAGCTTAAACTCGCGGGACTCCTATAATTCACCCCTCCACTTT	CASSLNSRDSYNSPLHF
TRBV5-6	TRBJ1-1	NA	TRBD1	TGTGCCAGCAGCACCGGACAGGGGACCTCTGAAGCTTTCTTT	CASSTGQGTSEAFF